This T cell receptor (beta chain) was obtained from a study of shared T cell receptors in the human thymus. This CDR3 is built from 15 residues. Trimming took off 1 base at V and 4 bases at J, with 13 bases between the two ends. CDR1 is SGHNT, CDR2 YYREEE, per germline (reference sequence). The protocol was immunoSEQ multiplex PCR, while the TCRdb copy is restricted to in-frame clones and leaves out a portion. The sample consists of some 400,000 clones, about 95% of them appearing once. The chain couples TRBV5-4 to TRBJ2-3, with D uncertain. The receptor was derived from a human donor. The source material was thymocytes. CDR3 residues: CASSLLERAADTQYF. The CDR3, as DNA: TGTGCCAGCAGCTTGTTAGAAAGGGCAGCAGATACGCAGTATTTT.